This T cell receptor beta chain is from a study of T cells in Graves' hyperthyroidism and ophthalmopathy. Study-wide background: Peripheral blood was collected at initial diagnosis, before any treatment.

The germline gives CDR1 GTSNPN, CDR2 SVGIG (reference sequence). The CDR3 has 14 amino acids. Trimming removed 2 bases from V and 4 bases from J; junction bases left unmatched: 7. Clinical symptoms, serum thyroxine and TRAb, thyroid ultrasound and orbital computed tomography together formed the diagnostic basis. PBMCs were obtained from about 9.9 ml fresh peripheral blood. Study-level points and caveats: The model forecast ophthalmopathy, anticipating it by a median about 6.5 months before onset.

Authors of the study amplified TCR beta CDR3 regions from RNA transcripts. First-round RT-PCR targeting the TCR CDR3 was performed with the HTBI primer set. One entry per CDR3 protein, called by TCRdb with MiXCR from the multiplex PCR reads. The table shows some 760,000 distinct CDR3 sequences, with 13% to 15% occurring only once. This clonotype was found many times. Its antigen is not known. This receptor was obtained from a woman between 18 and 29 years old with Graves' hyperthyroidism. Input material: blood. V and J are TRBV30 and TRBJ1-1; 7 bases are shared with TRBD1. The CDR3 sequence is CAWSKGGLTTEAFF. As DNA, the CDR3 is TGTGCCTGGAGTAAAGGGGGCTTGACCACTGAAGCTTTCTTT. The complete variable domain, with remaining parts taken from reference TRBV30 and TRBJ1-1, reads SQTIHQWPATLVQPVGSPLSLECTVEGTSNPNLYWYRQAAGRGLQLLFYSVGIGQISSEVPQNLSASRPQDRQFILSSKKLLLSDSGFYLCAWSKGGLTTEAFFGQGTRLTVV.